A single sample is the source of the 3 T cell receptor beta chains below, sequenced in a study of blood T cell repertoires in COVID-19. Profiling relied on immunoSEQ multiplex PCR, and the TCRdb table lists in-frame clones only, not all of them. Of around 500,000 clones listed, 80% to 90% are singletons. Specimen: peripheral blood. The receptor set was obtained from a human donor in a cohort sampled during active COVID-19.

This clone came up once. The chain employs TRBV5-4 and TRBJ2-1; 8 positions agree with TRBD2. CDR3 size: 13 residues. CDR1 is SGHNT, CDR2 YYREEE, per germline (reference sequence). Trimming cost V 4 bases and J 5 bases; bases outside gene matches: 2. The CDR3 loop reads CASSQLADNEQFF. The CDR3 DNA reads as TGTGCCAGCAGCCAACTAGCGGACAATGAGCAGTTCTTC. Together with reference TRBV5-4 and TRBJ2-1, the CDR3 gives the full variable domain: ETGVTQSPTHLIKTRGQQVTLRCSSQSGHNTVSWYQQALGQGPQFIFQYYREEENGRGNFPPRFSGLQFPNYSSELNVNALELDDSALYLCASSQLADNEQFFGPGTRLTVL.

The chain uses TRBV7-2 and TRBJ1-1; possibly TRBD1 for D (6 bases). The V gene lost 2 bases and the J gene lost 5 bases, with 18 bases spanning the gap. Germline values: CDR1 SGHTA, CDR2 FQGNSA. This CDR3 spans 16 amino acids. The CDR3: CASSLTSGGPGTEAFF. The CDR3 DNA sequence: TGTGCCAGCAGCTTAACGTCCGGGGGGCCGGGGACTGAAGCTTTCTTT.

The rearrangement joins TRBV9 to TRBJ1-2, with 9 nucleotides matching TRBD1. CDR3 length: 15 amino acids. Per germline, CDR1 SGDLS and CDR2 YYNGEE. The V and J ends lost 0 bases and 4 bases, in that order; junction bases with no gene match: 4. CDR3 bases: TGTGCCAGCAGCGTAGAGGGGACAGGGACCTATGGCTACACCTTC. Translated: CASSVEGTGTYGYTF. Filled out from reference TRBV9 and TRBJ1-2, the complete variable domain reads DSGVTQTPKHLITATGQRVTLRCSPRSGDLSVYWYQQSLDQGLQFLIQYYNGEERAKGNILERFSAQQFPDLHSELNLSSLELGDSALYFCASSVEGTGTYGYTFGSGTRLTVV.